A few counts support the clone carrying this T cell receptor (beta chain). Only in-frame clones appear in the TCRdb table, and some are missing; sequencing was by immunoSEQ multiplex PCR. The data show under 300,000 clones, 88% seen once. The sample originates from a study of blood T cell repertoires in COVID-19. Study as a whole: Sources were T cells, B-cell-depleted T cells, or PBMCs; the material itself was cDNA or gDNA.

The receptor was isolated from a woman in her twenties or thirties with acute or convalescent COVID-19. Sequenced material: peripheral blood.

The CDR3 nucleotides are TGTGCCAGCAGCCTATCAGGACTAGCGGCCGTTCAGGCGGATACGCAGTATTTT. Its translation: CASSLSGLAAVQADTQYF. The J gene is TRBJ2-3, the V gene TRBV9, with 10 nucleotides matching TRBD2. With V trimmed by 4 bases and J by 6 bases, 17 bases remained unmatched. This CDR3 has 18 residues. Germline CDR1 SGDLS, CDR2 YYNGEE.